This T cell receptor beta chain emerged from a study of T cells in Graves' hyperthyroidism and ophthalmopathy. Amplification of TCR beta CDR3 regions was performed using RNA transcripts as template. TCR CDR3 underwent first-round RT-PCR with the HTBI primer set. One entry per CDR3 protein, called by TCRdb with MiXCR from the multiplex PCR reads. The repertoire has around 760,000 distinct CDR3 sequences, approximately 36% of them found once; the top ten carry around 32%. This clonotype was detected a few times. The CDR3 is made up of 16 amino acids. The V end was cut by 10 bases, the J end by 4 bases, with 22 bases between. Germline CDR1 and CDR2: ENHRY and SYGVKD.

The source material was blood. The TCR comes from a middle-aged woman with Graves' hyperthyroidism. The chain carries TRBV10-3 and TRBJ2-2, with TRBD2 as a possible D gene (5 bases). CDR3 amino acids: CASSQARETGTGELFF. For the CDR3, the DNA is TGTGCCAGCAGCCAAGCACGGGAAACCGGCACCGGGGAGCTGTTTTTT.